This T cell receptor beta chain is drawn from a study of Ad26.COV2.S vaccination and SARS-CoV-2 variants. Clones were read by immunoSEQ multiplex PCR, and TCRdb kept only the in-frame ones, dropping some. The table includes 150,000 to 200,000 clones, roughly 85% detected once. Looked up from germline, CDR1 is MNHEY and CDR2 is SVGAGI. V lost 0 bases and J lost 7, with 18 bases in between. The CDR3 length is 16 residues. This rearrangement joins TRBV6-5 to TRBJ1-2; D ambiguous. The TCR originated in a human donor who had recovered from COVID-19. The source material was peripheral blood, sampled after recovery from COVID-19. CDR3 in amino acids: CASSYSGLGLSAGYTF. The CDR3 nucleotides are TGTGCCAGCAGTTACTCTGGACTGGGCCTTTCTGCTGGCTACACCTTC.